This T cell receptor beta chain was retrieved from a study of early stage breast cancer tumors. Across the whole study: Average read coverage per sample was 7.5 to 10-fold.

Each sample had two DNA replicates, roughly 0.48 ug blood or about 1.4 ug tissue. Generated by immunoSEQ multiplex PCR, the TCRdb table keeps only in-frame clones and is missing some. Of about 5,500 clones in the sample, 70% were seen once. The table lists this clone with a count of one. The material sequenced was normal breast tissue next to the tumor. This TCR was sampled from a person aged 55 to 75 with breast cancer.

The CDR3 region is CASSQVGQDSYNEQFF. CDR3 nucleotides: TGTGCCAGCAGCCAAGTGGGACAGGACTCCTACAATGAGCAGTTCTTC. The chain joins TRBV4-2 to TRBJ2-1, with TRBD1 matching 8 bases. The germline CDR1 and CDR2 sequences are LGHNA and YNFKEQ. The CDR3 covers 16 residues. J gave up 0 bases and V 1 base, and 2 bases lay outside the gene matches.